A selection of T cell receptor beta chains follows, all from one sample in a study of blood T cell repertoires in COVID-19. Using immunoSEQ multiplex PCR, the repertoire was profiled, and TCRdb retains in-frame clones only, with some absent. The profile shows 250,000 to 350,000 clones, approximately 88% of them singletons. What was sequenced was peripheral blood. Every receptor here comes from a woman between 40 and 50 years old who had recovered from COVID-19. Each CDR3 is given without its conserved first and last residue. The order of the fields is V gene, CDR3 length, CDR3 protein.

V: TRBV5-1; length: 15; CDR3: ASSKVGAGLAPNEQF
V: TRBV21-1; length: 13; CDR3: ASSKESQEDEKLF
V: TRBV7-8; length: 11; CDR3: ASSPRGTGELF
V: TRBV6-6; length: 10; CDR3: ASSSRGPGLF
V: TRBV2; length: 14; CDR3: ASSDVQGVSGYGYT
V: TRBV6-4; length: 13; CDR3: ASRPRDRDQETQY
V: TRBV5-1; length: 9; CDR3: ASRLDSEAF
V: TRBV6-5; length: 11; CDR3: ASSRTSYNEQF
V: TRBV3-1/TRBV3-2; length: 11; CDR3: ASSQQGSLGYT
V: TRBV6-1; length: 14; CDR3: ASSEQDRGTNSPLH
V: TRBV12-3/TRBV12-4; length: 10; CDR3: ASTLEGGEQF
V: TRBV19; length: 17; CDR3: ASSTLNENLAHSGHEQF
V: TRBV9; length: 16; CDR3: ASSVRPQLAEIYNEQF
V: TRBV18; length: 13; CDR3: ASSPMGTGLREQY
V: TRBV27; length: 12; CDR3: ASSRPDRSYEQY
V: TRBV5-3; length: 13; CDR3: ARSLGPGDPYEQY
V: TRBV28; length: 16; CDR3: ASSFVPSGRGGTDTQY
V: TRBV7-6; length: 13; CDR3: ASRLGQGPSYEQY
V: TRBV7-9; length: 11; CDR3: ASTTGTSGEQY
V: TRBV18; length: 12; CDR3: ASSPTTEGNTIY
V: TRBV2; length: 11; CDR3: ASQQSHSSPRF
V: TRBV10-3; length: 11; CDR3: AISESGAYEQY
V: TRBV12-3/TRBV12-4; length: 11; CDR3: ASSLQLKNIQY
V: TRBV7-9; length: 12; CDR3: ASSPPDGAETQY
V: TRBV27; length: 12; CDR3: ASSLTLGGRPQH
V: TRBV5-5; length: 15; CDR3: ASSPSLNLQGNTEAF
V: TRBV29-1; length: 17; CDR3: SVEDRFEGETGESYEQY
V: TRBV29-1; length: 10; CDR3: SVSDTDQPQH
V: TRBV6-6; length: 11; CDR3: ASSRGANTEAF
V: TRBV5-5; length: 14; CDR3: ASSLFGASGNNEQF
V: TRBV7-2; length: 16; CDR3: ASSSQGARTQSYNEQF
V: TRBV3-1/TRBV3-2; length: 13; CDR3: ASSDLAGETDTQY
V: TRBV7-2; length: 15; CDR3: ASSLGGSSGSQETQY
V: TRBV2; length: 13; CDR3: ASSVDRVLAHEQY
V: TRBV10-3; length: 13; CDR3: AISASGSQTDTQY
V: TRBV30; length: 13; CDR3: AWSHLTAAQETQY
V: TRBV28; length: 10; CDR3: ASSLSLSPQN
V: TRBV6-5; length: 10; CDR3: ASSQDGDEQF
V: TRBV7-2; length: 12; CDR3: ASTRDTLTDTQY
V: TRBV28; length: 12; CDR3: ASSSGSGRNTIY
V: TRBV5-1; length: 15; CDR3: ASSHGTAGLAGDTQY